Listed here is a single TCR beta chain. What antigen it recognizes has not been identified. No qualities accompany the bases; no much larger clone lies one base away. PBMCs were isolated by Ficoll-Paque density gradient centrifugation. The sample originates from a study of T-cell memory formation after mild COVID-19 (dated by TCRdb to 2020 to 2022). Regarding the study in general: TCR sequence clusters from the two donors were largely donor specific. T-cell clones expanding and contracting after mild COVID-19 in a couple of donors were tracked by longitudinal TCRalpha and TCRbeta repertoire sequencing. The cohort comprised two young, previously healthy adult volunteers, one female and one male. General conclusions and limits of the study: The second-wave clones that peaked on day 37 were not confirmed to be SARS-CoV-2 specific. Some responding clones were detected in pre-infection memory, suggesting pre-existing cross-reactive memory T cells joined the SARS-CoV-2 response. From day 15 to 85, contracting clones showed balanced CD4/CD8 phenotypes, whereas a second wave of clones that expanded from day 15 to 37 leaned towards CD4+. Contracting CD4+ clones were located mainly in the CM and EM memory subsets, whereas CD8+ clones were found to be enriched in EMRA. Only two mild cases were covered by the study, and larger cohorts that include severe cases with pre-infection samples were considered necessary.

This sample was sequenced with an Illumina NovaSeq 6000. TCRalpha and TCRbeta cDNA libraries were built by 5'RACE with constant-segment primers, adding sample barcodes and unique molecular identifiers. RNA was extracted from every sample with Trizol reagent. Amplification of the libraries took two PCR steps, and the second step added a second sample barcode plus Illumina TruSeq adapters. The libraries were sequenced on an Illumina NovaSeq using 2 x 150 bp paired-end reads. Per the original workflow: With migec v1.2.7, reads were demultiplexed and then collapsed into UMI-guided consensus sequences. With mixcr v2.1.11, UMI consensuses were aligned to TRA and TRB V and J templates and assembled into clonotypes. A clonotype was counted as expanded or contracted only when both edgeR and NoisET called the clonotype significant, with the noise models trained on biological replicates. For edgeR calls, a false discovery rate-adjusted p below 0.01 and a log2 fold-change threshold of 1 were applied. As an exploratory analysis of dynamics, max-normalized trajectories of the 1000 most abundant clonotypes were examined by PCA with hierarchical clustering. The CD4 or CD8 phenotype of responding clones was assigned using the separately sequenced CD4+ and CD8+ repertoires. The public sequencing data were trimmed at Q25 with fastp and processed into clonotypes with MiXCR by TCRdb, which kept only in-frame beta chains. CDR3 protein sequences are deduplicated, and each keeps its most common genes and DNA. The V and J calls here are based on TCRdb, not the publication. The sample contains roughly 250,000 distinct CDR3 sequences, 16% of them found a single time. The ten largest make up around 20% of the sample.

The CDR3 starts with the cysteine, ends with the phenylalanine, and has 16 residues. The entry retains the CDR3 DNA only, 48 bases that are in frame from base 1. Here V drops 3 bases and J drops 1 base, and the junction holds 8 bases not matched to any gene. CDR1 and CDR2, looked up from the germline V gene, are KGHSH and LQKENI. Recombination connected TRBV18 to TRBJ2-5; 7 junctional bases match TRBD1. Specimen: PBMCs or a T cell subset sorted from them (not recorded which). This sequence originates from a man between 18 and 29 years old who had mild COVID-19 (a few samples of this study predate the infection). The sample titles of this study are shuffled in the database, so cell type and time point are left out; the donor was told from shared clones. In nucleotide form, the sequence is TGTGCCAGCTCACCCCTTCCCGGGACAGTCCAAGAGACCCAGTACTTC. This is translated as CASSPLPGTVQETQYF. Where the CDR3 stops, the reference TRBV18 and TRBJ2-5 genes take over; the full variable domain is NAGVMQNPRHLVRRRGQEARLRCSPMKGHSHVYWYRQLPEEGLKFMVYLQKENIIDESGMPKERFSAEFPKEGPSILRIQQVVRGDSAAYFCASSPLPGTVQETQYFGPGTRLLVL.